This TCR beta chain was recovered during a study of blood T cell repertoires in COVID-19. Study at large: Material from acute and convalescent COVID-19 was sourced from the United States, Italy and Spain. T cells, B-cell-depleted T cells, or PBMCs supplied cDNA or gDNA.

This clone was counted only a few times. As originally analysed: Cell counts per sample came from amplifying reference gene primers. The protocol was immunoSEQ multiplex PCR, while the TCRdb copy is restricted to in-frame clones and leaves out a portion. V, J and clone size derive from that table, while D and trimming were established from the DNA sequence. This sample has 150,000 to 200,000 clones; 86% occur once, and the top ten carry around 6.5%. The length of the CDR3 is 14 residues. Germline CDR1 MDHEN, CDR2 SYDVKM. Trimming took 4 bases from V and 9 from J, leaving 13 bases between them. The clonotype was recovered from a woman aged 80 or over in a cohort sampled during active or convalescent COVID-19. The specimen sequenced was peripheral blood. The rearrangement joins TRBV28 to TRBJ1-6; D possibly corresponds to TRBD1 (5 bases). The CDR3 DNA reads as TGTGCCAGCAGTTCGGGGGGTGAGCGTTCACCCCTCCACTTT. Its protein is CASSSGGERSPLHF.